These T cell receptor beta chains were read from a single sample in a study of cytomegalovirus exposure and HLA in healthy donors. Using immunoSEQ multiplex PCR, the repertoire was profiled, and TCRdb retains in-frame clones only, with some absent. The data hold 200,000 to 250,000 clones, with around 81% observed a single time. The sequenced sample was PBMCs. The receptors come from a woman between 50 and 59 years old in good health and CMV-seropositive. Each CDR3 is given without its conserved first and last residue.

TRBJ2-7,15,TRBV19,ASTQSRDRGNPYEQY
TRBJ2-7,10,TRBV29-1,SAGERHYEQY
TRBJ2-7,12,TRBV30,AWTGGYSSYEQY
TRBJ1-3,15,TRBV9,ASSPLMRALEGNTIY
TRBJ1-2,11,TRBV5-1,ASSSRGNYGYT
TRBJ1-2,14,TRBV9,ASSAQGALANYGYT
TRBJ2-7,12,TRBV9,ASSDPRSSYEQY
TRBJ1-4,12,TRBV19,ASSYGLTNEKLF
TRBJ2-4,13,TRBV10-3,AISESAGGPNIQY
TRBJ2-2,14,TRBV5-1,ASSLERGLGTGELF
TRBJ2-7,10,TRBV7-9,ASSRTGVEQY
TRBJ1-4,13,TRBV7-3,ASSLTAHPGEKLF
TRBJ2-7,13,TRBV7-6,ASSLAAGGDYEQY
TRBJ2-7,12,TRBV19,ASSNRDRLHEQY
TRBJ1-3,11,TRBV27,ASSTAGRNTIY
TRBJ2-7,14,TRBV5-4,ASSPPGQRSSYEQY
TRBJ1-1,13,TRBV2,ASSETGHRGTEAF
TRBJ2-5,13,TRBV9,ASSVLAGARGTQY
TRBJ2-7,13,TRBV19,ASSIVKGVSYEQY
TRBJ2-7,12,TRBV11-3,ASSARDRSYEQY
TRBJ1-1,9,TRBV7-9,ASSSLATGF
TRBJ1-5,11,TRBV5-1,ASSLAPNQPQH
TRBJ2-3,14,TRBV11-3,ASSLRGQRGKDTQY
TRBJ1-2,13,TRBV5-4,ASTNSTLVVHGYT
TRBJ2-4,13,TRBV4-3,ASSQNRGAKNIQY
TRBJ2-7,9,TRBV20-1,SAGTIDEQY
TRBJ1-1,10,TRBV2,ASSGEATEAF
TRBJ1-1,13,TRBV7-9,SSSTHGGLNWEAF
TRBJ1-6,10,TRBV2,ASRRRNSPLH
TRBJ2-7,10,TRBV25-1,ASSPGIYEQY
TRBJ2-3,15,TRBV7-2,ASSPRGGFRGTDTQY
TRBJ2-1,13,TRBV11-2,ASSLGRGPNNEQF
TRBJ2-2,12,TRBV9,ASSVAQGPGELF
TRBJ1-4,11,TRBV30,AWSQGLNEKLF
TRBJ1-5,13,TRBV5-8,ASSSRGYSNQPQH
TRBJ1-5,13,TRBV27,ASRQGPSSNQPQH
TRBJ1-1,11,TRBV5-1,ASAWAGGTEAF
TRBJ1-2,11,TRBV2,ASRSGWAGGYT
TRBJ1-2,11,TRBV19,ASSLSPADRGY
TRBJ2-3,19,TRBV4-1,ASSHLGLAGGITQSTDTQY
TRBJ2-1,15,TRBV4-1,ASSQDWGGGFYNEQF
TRBJ2-3,14,TRBV27,ASSRIAGGLEDTQY
TRBJ2-7,14,TRBV27,ASSLSGQVLSYEQY
TRBJ1-1,9,TRBV29-1,SVVRTGIAF
TRBJ2-1,11,TRBV18,ASSPRGTDEQF
TRBJ2-5,11,TRBV7-3,ASSPGQGGTQY
TRBJ2-4,13,TRBV4-3,ASSQDRGAKNIQY
TRBJ1-5,13,TRBV5-6,ASSLRGRGDQPQH
TRBJ2-5,13,TRBV6-1,ASSSAGTGAETQY
TRBJ2-1,13,TRBV6-5,ASSQRQASYNEQF
TRBJ2-2,13,TRBV6-5,ASSYSTRGTGELF
TRBJ2-3,14,TRBV7-8,ASSLGPGLATDTQY
TRBJ2-5,10,TRBV2,ASSEARETQY
TRBJ2-1,13,TRBV18,ASSPPPGGMNEQF
TRBJ2-7,12,TRBV6-5,ASSYTVRAYEQY